These 6 T cell receptor beta chains originate from one sample sequenced in a study of T cell repertoires in cytomegalovirus infection. In TCRdb, the reads were re-called with MiXCR into one record per CDR3 protein. Found here are about 240,000 distinct CDR3 sequences, 5% to 8.5% of them singletons; the top ten hold around 6.9%. Input material: PBMCs. The origin of the receptors is a human donor in good health (CMV status not recorded). Some clones in this sample may be carry-over from other donors' samples.

This clonotype was counted many times. The chain couples TRBV12-3 or TRBV12-4 to TRBJ1-1; D gene unclear. The CDR3 is 12 amino acids. V lost 7 bases and J lost 7, with 13 bases in between. DNA for the CDR3: TGTGCCAGCACCTCGGCCTCAGGTGAAGCTTTCTTT. As protein: CASTSASGEAFF.

Many counts were recorded for this clonotype. The chain links TRBV5-4 to TRBJ2-1; 9 bases are a match to TRBD1. Per the germline V gene, CDR1 is SGHNT and CDR2 is YYREEE (reference sequence). V gave up 3 bases and J gave up 1 base; unmatched junction bases: 8. The CDR3 spans 17 residues. CDR3 DNA sequence: TGTGCCAGCAGCTCCCCACAGGGGGCGGAATCCTACAATGAGCAGTTCTTC. Translating it yields CASSSPQGAESYNEQFF.

This clonotype was seen repeatedly, ten times or more. CDR3 in DNA: TGTGCCAGCAGCCTCGGGACCTTAGGCAATGAGCAGTTCTTC. It is translated as CASSLGTLGNEQFF. The chain has TRBV28 and TRBJ2-1; D may correspond to TRBD1 or TRBD2 (5 bases each). From germline, CDR1 is MDHEN and CDR2 SYDVKM. Trimming took off 6 bases at V and 6 bases at J, with 15 bases between the two ends. CDR3 size: 14 residues. The full variable domain, in which reference TRBV28 and TRBJ2-1 provide the parts outside the CDR3, is DVKVTQSSRYLVKRTGEKVFLECVQDMDHENMFWYRQDPGLGLRLIYFSYDVKMKEKGDIPEGYSVSREKKERFSLILESASTNQTSMYLCASSLGTLGNEQFFGPGTRLTVL.

This clonotype was seen ten or more times. This chain links TRBV29-1 with TRBJ1-5, with D possibly TRBD1 on 6 matching bases. Germline values: CDR1 SQVTM, CDR2 ANQGSEA. V was pared by 6 bases and J by 5 bases, with 14 bases between. This CDR3 contains 13 residues. CDR3 region: CSVTTGRDQPQHF. CDR3 DNA: TGCAGCGTGACCACAGGGAGAGATCAGCCCCAGCATTTT.

This clonotype was seen repeatedly, ten times or more. Written as DNA, the CDR3 is TGTGCCAGCAGCCACGACAGGGATCGAGAGACCCAGTACTTC. Translated: CASSHDRDRETQYF. This chain links TRBV9 with TRBJ2-5, with TRBD1 matching over 7 bases. The CDR3 runs to 14 residues. The germline V gene encodes CDR1 SGDLS and CDR2 YYNGEE. The trim removed 4 bases at V and 4 bases at J, leaving 7 bases unmatched.

This clonotype showed up many times. The rearrangement joins TRBV5-6 to TRBJ1-1; D gene uncertain. The CDR3 sequence is 16 residues long. Looked up from germline, CDR1 is SGHDT and CDR2 is YYEEEE. The V end was cut by 0 bases, the J end by 0 bases, with 12 bases between. Written as DNA, the CDR3 is TGTGCCAGCAGCTTGGAAAGGGTCACACTGAACACTGAAGCTTTCTTT. It codes for CASSLERVTLNTEAFF. The whole variable domain, remainder taken from reference TRBV5-6 and TRBJ1-1, is DAGVTQSPTHLIKTRGQQVTLRCSPKSGHDTVSWYQQALGQGPQFIFQYYEEEERQRGNFPDRFSGHQFPNYSSELNVNALLLGDSALYLCASSLERVTLNTEAFFGQGTRLTVV.